Sequencing of this T cell receptor beta chain was carried out in a study of blood T cell repertoires in COVID-19 (dated by TCRdb to 2020 to 2022). Regarding the research as a whole: Samples from collaborators originated in the United States, Italy and Spain and spanned both the acute and convalescent phases of COVID-19. The prospective study material was composed of cDNA or gDNA derived from T cells, B-cell-depleted T cells, or PBMCs. Deeply sampled blood TCRbeta repertoires from subjects exposed to, actively infected with, or recovered from COVID-19 were included in the dataset. The repertoires were released in a freely available public database meant as a resource for research on the immune response to SARS-CoV-2. Samples were obtained from the ongoing ImmuneRACE study (first 160 participants) and from about 1,300 subjects provided by 6 global collaborators. Nearly every sample came with metadata listing a de-identified subject ID, COVID-19 status, age in years and sex. Where available, HLA class I and class II types were taken from metadata supplied by the sample provider and were not determined by assay-based typing. On the study overall, not on this receptor specifically: The quantity of clinical and demographic metadata differed by source and by participant and was supplied without curation.

The CDR3 runs 18 amino acids, cysteine and phenylalanine included. Here the CDR3 DNA is all that survives: 54 bases in frame from base 1. Via the germline V gene (reference sequence), CDR1 is LGHDT and CDR2 YNNKEL. V trim: 1 base; J trim: 5 bases; unmatched bases: 7. Worth noting for this clone: What this receptor recognizes is not known. Base-call qualities are not available, and no considerably larger clone is one nucleotide away.

In the prospective study, participants were about 18 to 95 years old, resided in 24 geographic areas of the United States, and were enrolled through a virtual design. In the prospective study, cohorts were assigned on the basis of participant-reported clinical history obtained from a screening survey and a study questionnaire. A participant counted as exposed if, within 2 weeks of entering the study, that participant had been in contact with someone who had a PCR-confirmed or clinician-diagnosed COVID-19 case. Mobile phlebotomists in the prospective study collected whole blood, serum and a nasopharyngeal or oropharyngeal swab from every participant. Over a roughly 2-month period, participants in the prospective study had the option of providing additional blood draws and questionnaires. Before DNA extraction, blood samples from the prospective study were shipped at room temperature or frozen. TCRbeta CDR3 regions were amplified from genomic DNA by means of the immunoSEQ Assay, a bias-controlled multiplex PCR. Per the source publication's procedure: Nucleated cell counts per sample were estimated from amplification of reference gene primers within the assay. To quantify the absolute abundance of each unique TCRbeta CDR3 rearrangement, sequence reads were collapsed and filtered. For each sample, productive Simpson clonality was calculated as the square root of Simpson's diversity index across productive rearrangements. TCRdb provides this immuneACCESS table in a form limited to in-frame rearrangements. Some clones are lacking; in checked studies, under half of them reflect an unresolved V gene, and why the rest are absent is not known. D and trimming were read from the DNA, whereas the V and J calls and clone size are those reported in that table. The sample contains 350,000 to 450,000 clones, approximately 90% of them found a single time. The top ten clones comprise about 0.83% of the sample.

The chain is assembled from TRBV3-1 (or the pseudogene TRBV3-2) and TRBJ2-1, and TRBD2 matches 14 of the central bases. This TCR was sampled from a middle-aged woman who had been exposed to COVID-19. Sequences were obtained from PBMCs or T cells enriched from blood (not recorded which). The CDR3 reads as follows: CASSQVRLAGGLNNEQFF. The nucleotide sequence reads TGTGCCAGCAGCCAAGTCCGACTAGCGGGGGGGCTTAACAATGAGCAGTTCTTC.